This T cell receptor beta chain was found in a study of regulatory T cells in long-lasting Graves disease. Study observations and caveats: Persistent cases favored TRBV28, TRBJ1-2 and TRBJ2-5.

The CDR3 loop spans 13 amino acids. Germline CDR1 SGHRS, CDR2 YFSETQ. Trimming took 7 bases from V and 0 from J, leaving 10 bases between them. This clonotype was recorded a few times. Its antigen is not known. Through Arm-PCR of CDR3 regions and iRepertoire HTBI primers, TCR beta libraries were built. TCRdb re-analysed the multiplex PCR reads in MiXCR, keeping a single row per CDR3 protein. The sample has approximately 470,000 distinct CDR3 sequences, roughly 15% seen once; the top ten hold 9% to 15%. Specified time point: newly diagnosed GD, antithyroid drugs for less than 3 months. RNA isolated from PBMCs was used to make the TCR library. Peripheral blood, at 8 to 9.5 milliliters, went into EDTA tubes. A further study also used this sample, focusing on T cells in Graves' hyperthyroidism and ophthalmopathy. That work contributes: First-round RT-PCR targeting the TCR CDR3 was performed with the HTBI primer set.

The material was peripheral blood mononuclear cells (PBMCs), obtained at new diagnosis, from a patient treated with antithyroid drugs. The sequence derives from a man aged 40-50 years with Graves disease. The J gene is TRBJ1-2, the V gene TRBV5-1; D ambiguous. CDR3 region: CASRPRPNYGYTF. Written as DNA, the CDR3 is TGCGCCAGCCGGCCCAGACCTAACTATGGCTACACCTTC.